This T cell receptor beta chain is drawn from a study of T cells in Graves' hyperthyroidism and ophthalmopathy. General observations from the study: The model identified upcoming ophthalmopathy a median about six months ahead of onset. Most thyroid clonotypes that were expanded above 0.001 also turned up in blood.

It was RNA transcripts that yielded the amplified TCR beta CDR3 regions. The HTBI primer set served for first-round RT-PCR of the TCR CDR3. Via MiXCR, TCRdb re-called the multiplex PCR reads, giving one row per CDR3 protein. The table lists 350,000 or so distinct CDR3 sequences, roughly 15% of them singletons. The PBMCs were sourced from fresh peripheral blood (about 9.7 ml). This clonotype was counted at least ten times. The antigen is undetermined. Sequencing used blood. This clonotype was sampled from a woman aged 25 to 39 with Graves' hyperthyroidism that later progressed to Graves' ophthalmopathy.

CDR3 sequence (DNA): TGTGCCAGCAGCCCCGGGATGGACAGTTTAAACACCGGGGAGCTGTTTTTT. Protein: CASSPGMDSLNTGELFF. The chain combines TRBV5-8 with TRBJ2-2; TRBD1 is a possible D gene (6 bases). Per the germline V gene, CDR1 is SGHTS and CDR2 is YDEGEE. Trimming stripped 4 bases from V and 2 bases from J, with 18 bases between. The CDR3 length is 17 residues.